Listed here are 12 T cell receptor beta chains from one sample, sequenced in a study of shared clonotypes between healthy human individuals. Repertoires were generated with immunoSEQ multiplex PCR, while TCRdb's copy carries only in-frame clones and drops some. The data contain roughly 2.6 million clones, around nine tenths of them singletons. Specimen: naive CD4+ T cells sorted from blood. Subset described: CD45RA+ positively selected. The origin of the receptors is a man between 18 and 29 years old in good health.

The V and J genes are TRBV5-1 and TRBJ1-4; D gene uncertain. V was cut by 3 bases and J by 8 bases, with 17 bases left in between. Germline loops: CDR1 SGHRS, CDR2 YFSETQ. CDR3 length equals 15 residues. CDR3 sequence reads: CASSSGGSLTEKLFF. CDR3 bases: TGCGCCAGCAGCTCGGGAGGGTCCTTAACGGAAAAACTGTTTTTT.

The V call is TRBV14, the J call TRBJ1-6; D perhaps matches TRBD1 (5 bases). Germline CDR1 reads SGHDN; CDR2 reads FVKESK. Trimming pared 4 bases from V and 1 base from J, leaving 14 bases between. This CDR3 region has 17 residues. The DNA for the CDR3 is TGTGCCAGCAGCCTATATGTAGGGGTGTCCTATAATTCACCCCTCCACTTT. The encoded protein is CASSLYVGVSYNSPLHF.

V is TRBV5-1 and J is TRBJ2-5; the match to TRBD2 covers 11 bases. From germline, CDR1 is SGHRS and CDR2 YFSETQ. V lost 7 bases, J lost 7 bases, and 3 bases stayed unmatched. The CDR3 is made up of 12 amino acids. For the CDR3, the DNA is TGCGCCAGCGTAGCGGGAGGGGTGACCCAGTACTTC. Its protein is CASVAGGVTQYF.

The V call is TRBV19, the J call TRBJ2-7, with a weak D call TRBD1 (6 bases). Trimming took 6 bases from V and 5 from J, leaving 14 bases between them. The germline gives CDR1 LNHDA, CDR2 SQIVND (reference sequence). The CDR3 is made up of 13 amino acids. The CDR3, as DNA: TGTGCCAGTAGAGCAACAGGGACCCACGAGCAGTACTTC. Translation: CASRATGTHEQYF.

CDR3 in DNA: TGTGCCAGCAGTGACTCTGGGATTGGGGGCAGGCCCGTTCGTCCTGGAAACACCATATATTTT. Protein: CASSDSGIGGRPVRPGNTIYF. This chain links TRBV6-4 with TRBJ1-3; tentatively, D is TRBD1 (6 bases). V lost 0 bases to trimming and J lost 2 bases, with 26 bases between them. This CDR3 has 21 amino acids. Germline lookup yields CDR1 MRHNA and CDR2 SNTAGT.

The chain recombines TRBV6-1 with TRBJ1-5, with a possible D match to TRBD1 (6 bases). With 0 bases removed from V and 3 bases from J, the gap between germline ends came to 18 bases. From germline, CDR1 is MNHNS and CDR2 SASEGT. The CDR3 covers 18 residues. The CDR3 DNA is TGTGCCAGCAGTGAAGCATTAGGAGGAGGGGGGCCCAATCAGCCCCAGCATTTT. This translates into CASSEALGGGGPNQPQHF.

V usage is TRBV19 and J usage is TRBJ1-2; the D gene is possibly TRBD1 (6 bases). In germline, CDR1 is LNHDA, CDR2 SQIVND (reference sequence). This CDR3 is built from 13 residues. Trimming took off 7 bases at V and 5 bases at J, with 14 bases between the two ends. In DNA, the CDR3 is TGTGCCAGTACCATACAGGGTGATTATGGCTACACCTTC. Its translation is CASTIQGDYGYTF.

The chain has TRBV30 and TRBJ2-7, with D unresolved. Germline CDR1 GTSNPN, CDR2 SVGIG (reference sequence). V lost 1 base and J lost 3, with 7 bases in between. This CDR3 spans 12 amino acids. CDR3 sequence: CAWSESIYEQYF. The CDR3 region has the DNA TGTGCCTGGAGTGAGTCCATCTACGAGCAGTACTTC.

The chain uses TRBV11-3 and TRBJ2-5, with 7 bases that match TRBD2. Germline lookup yields CDR1 SGHNT and CDR2 YENEEA. The CDR3 is 16 amino acids. Losses at the gene ends were 3 bases for V and 1 base for J; bases not matched to a gene: 8. The CDR3 nucleotides read TGTGCCAGCAGCTTGGGCCGGGGGGACCTCCAAGAGACCCAGTACTTC. Protein sequence: CASSLGRGDLQETQYF.

This rearrangement joins TRBV5-1 to TRBJ2-1; D is undetermined. V shed 1 base and J shed 4 bases, with 21 bases lying between them. Germline V gene data show CDR1 as SGHRS and CDR2 as YFSETQ. CDR3 length: 18 amino acids. CDR3 bases: TGCGCCAGCAGCTTGTTACGGGTTGGGGAAAGGGAATACAATGAGCAGTTCTTC. Protein sequence: CASSLLRVGEREYNEQFF.

The chain uses TRBV6-6 and TRBJ2-5; TRBD2 matches 9 bases. Germline CDR1 and CDR2: MNHNY and SVGAGI (reference sequence). J lost 5 bases, V lost 0 bases, and 7 bases had no gene match. The length of the CDR3 is 16 residues. The CDR3, as DNA: TGTGCCAGCAGTTACTCGGGCGGGGGGGCCCGCGAGACCCAGTACTTC. This codes for CASSYSGGGARETQYF.

CDR3 amino acids: CASSIKGTGGEQYF. The CDR3 bases are TGTGCCAGTAGTATAAAGGGGACTGGGGGCGAGCAGTACTTC. The chain couples TRBV19 to TRBJ2-7; weak D call: TRBD2 (6 bases). Germline CDR1 is LNHDA and CDR2 is SQIVND (reference sequence). V was cut by 2 bases and J by 6 bases, with 14 bases left in between. The CDR3 is made up of 14 amino acids.